The T cell receptor (beta chain) under discussion was sequenced for a study of cytomegalovirus exposure and HLA in healthy donors. Findings and limits, study-wide: Accurate prediction of HLA-A and HLA-B alleles (for most subjects) was reportedly achieved from TCR beta sequences. A further, later analysis showed that HLA-associated TCR beta chains (compared with equally common others) were more clonally expanded. TCR beta V- and J-gene trimming, according to a later analysis, was linked to a missense DCLRE1C variant. The study designated about 160 TCR beta chains cytomegalovirus-associated.

This clone has just one count. The antigen remains undetermined. This CDR3 has 16 residues. Deletions cut 4 bases from V and 1 base from J, with 17 bases between. Germline V CDR1 and CDR2: SGHNT, YYREEE (reference sequence). Amplification used 60 Vbeta primers and 13 Jbeta primers. The protocol was immunoSEQ multiplex PCR, while the TCRdb copy is restricted to in-frame clones and leaves out a portion. The sample lists about 150,000 clones, 70% to 90% occurring once. Input material: PBMCs. J is TRBJ2-5 and V is TRBV5-4; D may be TRBD2 (5 bases). This TCR came from a woman between 40 and 55 years old in good health and CMV-seronegative. The CDR3 protein is CASSPIGGRSQETQYF. CDR3 DNA: TGTGCCAGCAGCCCCATAGGCGGGCGGAGCCAAGAGACCCAGTACTTC. Full variable domain (outside the CDR3, taken from reference TRBV5-4 and TRBJ2-5): ETGVTQSPTHLIKTRGQQVTLRCSSQSGHNTVSWYQQALGQGPQFIFQYYREEENGRGNFPPRFSGLQFPNYSSELNVNALELDDSALYLCASSPIGGRSQETQYFGPGTRLLVL.